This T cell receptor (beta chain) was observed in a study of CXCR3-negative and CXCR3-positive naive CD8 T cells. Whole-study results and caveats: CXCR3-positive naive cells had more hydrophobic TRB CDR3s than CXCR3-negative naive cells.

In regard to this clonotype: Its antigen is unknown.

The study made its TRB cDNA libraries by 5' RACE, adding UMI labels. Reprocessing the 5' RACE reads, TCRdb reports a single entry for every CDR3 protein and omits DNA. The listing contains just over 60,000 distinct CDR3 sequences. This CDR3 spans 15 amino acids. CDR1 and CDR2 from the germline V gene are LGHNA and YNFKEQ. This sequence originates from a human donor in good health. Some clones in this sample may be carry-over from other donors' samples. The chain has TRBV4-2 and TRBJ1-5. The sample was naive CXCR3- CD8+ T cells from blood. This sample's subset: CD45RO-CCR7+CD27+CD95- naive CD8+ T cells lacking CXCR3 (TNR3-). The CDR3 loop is CASSQVDGGNQPQHF.